The 23 T cell receptor beta chains below all came from one sample that was sequenced in a study of spatial heterogeneity in lung cancer. TCRdb re-derived calls from the 5' RACE reads in MiXCR, one entry per CDR3 protein. The sample records under 150,000 distinct CDR3 sequences, less than 15% being singletons. Time point denoted: blood at routine non-recurrence follow-up after resection. From tumor, nontumor lung or frozen PBMC, whole RNA was taken unsorted for sequencing. The material sequenced was PBMCs, taken at follow-up. Receptors originate from a male donor with early-stage non-small cell lung cancer.

This clonotype has ten or more counts. The chain joins TRBV12-3 or TRBV12-4 to TRBJ2-1; D ambiguous. CDR3 size: 13 residues. Trimming pared 5 bases from V and 2 bases from J, leaving 7 bases between. This CDR3 is CASSPDTYNEQFF. The CDR3, as DNA: TGTGCCAGCAGTCCAGACACCTACAATGAGCAGTTCTTC.

The rearrangement joins TRBV18 to TRBJ2-1; 10 nucleotides agree with TRBD1. Germline CDR1 KGHSH, CDR2 LQKENI. V lost 4 bases, J lost 8 bases, and 8 bases stayed unmatched. There are 15 residues in the CDR3. The CDR3, as DNA: TGTGCCAGCTCACTTGGACAGGGGGATTGGGATGAGCAGTTCTTC. Translated, it gives CASSLGQGDWDEQFF.

As concerns this clonotype: A read error may produce the germline difference seen at one junction end. This chain joins TRBV6-6 and TRBJ2-7, with D maybe TRBD2 (5 bases). Germline V lookup: CDR1 MNHNY, CDR2 SVGAGI (reference sequence). This CDR3 contains 14 residues. The chain's CDR3 is CASSYSGRFHERYF. DNA of the CDR3: TGTGCCAGCAGTTACTCTGGGAGATTCCACGAGCGGTACTTC.

J is TRBJ2-2 and V is TRBV12-3 or TRBV12-4; D may match TRBD1 or TRBD2 (5 bases each). V was pared by 5 bases and J by 3 bases, with 10 bases between. The CDR3 loop spans 14 amino acids. In DNA, the CDR3 is TGTGCCAGCAGTACCGGGACGGACACCGGGGAGCTGTTTTTT. This sequence encodes CASSTGTDTGELFF.

CDR3: CASSLGSRGFNSPLHF. The CDR3 DNA reads as TGTGCCAGCAGCTTAGGGAGCAGGGGGTTTAATTCACCCCTCCACTTT. V is TRBV7-2 and J is TRBJ1-6, with TRBD1 matching over 7 bases. The CDR3 has 16 amino acids. With 1 base clipped from V and 6 bases from J, the junction kept 6 bases outside the gene matches. Germline CDR1 is SGHTA and CDR2 is FQGNSA.

There are a few counts of this clonotype. This chain links TRBV18 with TRBJ1-5; the match to TRBD1 covers 8 bases. CDR3 length: 16 residues. The V gene's germline CDR1 is KGHSH and CDR2 LQKENI. Trimming cost V 3 bases and J 6 bases; bases outside gene matches: 10. CDR3 amino acids: CASSPQGAVGSQPQHF. The CDR3 DNA reads as TGTGCCAGCTCACCTCAGGGGGCAGTAGGCAGTCAGCCCCAGCATTTT.

V and J are TRBV4-1 and TRBJ2-7; D ambiguous. CDR3 length: 14 amino acids. Trimming removed 3 bases at V and 1 base at J, with 10 bases between. The germline V gene encodes CDR1 MGHRA and CDR2 YSYEKL. CDR3 sequence reads: CASSQWGSSYEQYF. CDR3 DNA: TGCGCCAGCAGCCAGTGGGGAAGTTCCTACGAGCAGTACTTC.

A few counts support this clonotype. The V and J genes are TRBV6-1 and TRBJ1-6; 8 bases agree with TRBD1. This CDR3 is built from 14 residues. Germline V CDR1 and CDR2: MNHNS, SASEGT. V lost 6 bases and J lost 7; bases outside the gene matches: 5. CDR3 in amino acids: CASRETGANSPLHF. In nucleotides, the CDR3 is TGTGCCAGCAGGGAGACAGGGGCGAATTCACCCCTCCACTTT.

V gene TRBV11-1 combines with J gene TRBJ2-1; TRBD2 matches at 9 bases. Germline assignment: CDR1 SGHAT and CDR2 FQDESV (reference sequence). Losses at the gene ends were 2 bases for V and 4 bases for J; bases not matched to a gene: 6. The CDR3 is 16 residues long. CDR3 sequence: CASSLQGLAKYNEQFF. CDR3 sequence (DNA): TGTGCCAGCAGCTTACAAGGACTAGCGAAATACAATGAGCAGTTCTTC.

V is TRBV6-2 or TRBV6-3 and J is TRBJ2-1; D might be TRBD2 (6 bases). V was clipped by 9 bases and J by 0 bases, with 15 bases between them. Germline assignment: CDR1 MNHEY and CDR2 SVGEGT. The CDR3 runs to 15 residues. CDR3 protein: CASLTAGHSYNEQFF. The CDR3 coding sequence is TGTGCCAGTCTCACAGCGGGTCACTCCTACAATGAGCAGTTCTTC.

This clonotype was picked up many times. The rearrangement joins TRBV10-2 to TRBJ1-2; 7 nucleotides agree with TRBD1. With 5 bases clipped from V and 4 bases from J, the junction kept 7 bases outside the gene matches. This CDR3 has 14 amino acids. Germline-derived CDR1 and CDR2 are WSHSY and SAAADI. The CDR3 region is CASSSDRVAYGYTF. CDR3 coding DNA: TGCGCCAGCAGTTCTGACAGGGTCGCCTATGGCTACACCTTC.

This clonotype was found many times. The CDR3 loop is CSVATGTDTQYF. The CDR3, as DNA: TGCAGCGTAGCGACAGGGACAGATACGCAGTATTTT. V usage is TRBV29-1 and J usage is TRBJ2-3, with 7 bases aligning to TRBD1. This CDR3 has 12 residues. Losses at the gene ends were 6 bases for V and 3 bases for J; bases not matched to a gene: 3. Germline V gene sequence: CDR1 SQVTM, CDR2 ANQGSEA.

This clonotype was detected only a few times. V and J are TRBV12-3 or TRBV12-4 and TRBJ2-1, with unresolved D. V lost 8 bases and J 7 bases, leaving 12 bases between the germline ends. This CDR3 has 12 amino acids. The CDR3 DNA is TGTGCCAGCCACCCCCTCCGTAATGAGCAGTTCTTC. Translation gives CASHPLRNEQFF.

The chain employs TRBV7-2 and TRBJ2-3; TRBD2 might be the D (6 bases). The V end was cut by 5 bases, the J end by 5 bases, with 20 bases between. The length of the CDR3 is 16 residues. Germline lookup yields CDR1 SGHTA and CDR2 FQGNSA. The CDR3 is CASSRPRGTEGDTQYF. The CDR3 nucleotides read TGTGCCAGCAGCCGTCCGCGGGGAACAGAGGGAGATACGCAGTATTTT.

Regarding this clonotype: A single base separates this from a much larger clone, so it may be a read error. V gene TRBV4-2 combines with J gene TRBJ1-6; D gene uncertain. This CDR3 is 16 amino acids long. Germline lookup yields CDR1 LGHNA and CDR2 YNFKEQ. The DNA for the CDR3 is TGTGTCAGCAGCCAAGGAGGTTTTGGAGGCAATTCACCCCTCCACTTT. Protein: CVSSQGGFGGNSPLHF.

This clonotype was counted a few times. V gene TRBV20-1 combines with J gene TRBJ2-6; D is unresolved. Germline V CDR1 and CDR2: DFQATT, SNEGSKA (reference sequence). Trimming stripped 0 bases from V and 0 bases from J, with 15 bases between. The length of the CDR3 is 18 residues. CDR3 DNA sequence: TGCAGTGCTAGAGATCTGGGCAGGCCGAGCTCTGGGGCCAACGTCCTGACTTTC. It yields the protein CSARDLGRPSSGANVLTF.

This clonotype was seen a few times. The V and J genes are TRBV6-1 and TRBJ2-1; the D gene is possibly TRBD1 (5 bases). V lost 7 bases to trimming and J lost 2 bases, with 12 bases between them. CDR1 and CDR2 (germline): MNHNS, SASEGT. The CDR3 consists of 14 residues. The CDR3 DNA follows: TGTGCCAGCACAAAACAGGCCACCTACAATGAGCAGTTCTTC. Its translation: CASTKQATYNEQFF.

This clonotype was seen more than once but under ten times. The J gene is TRBJ2-1, the V gene TRBV5-1; 8 nucleotides align to TRBD1. The V segment lost 3 bases and the J segment 6 bases; nucleotides outside the gene matches: 2. Germline V gene sequence: CDR1 SGHRS, CDR2 YFSETQ. This CDR3 has 13 residues. In DNA, the CDR3 is TGCGCCAGCAGCTCGACAGGGGCCAATGAGCAGTTCTTC. This encodes CASSSTGANEQFF.

The chain has TRBV25-1 and TRBJ1-2; D is ambiguous. In germline, CDR1 is MGHDK, CDR2 SYGVNS. V lost 2 bases and J lost 8, with 12 bases in between. This CDR3 spans 13 amino acids. In DNA form, the CDR3 reads TGTGCCAGCAGTGAAAGGGATGGGTACGGCTACACCTTC. This sequence encodes CASSERDGYGYTF.

The chain couples TRBV5-1 to TRBJ2-5; tentatively, D is TRBD1 or TRBD2 (5 bases each). CDR1 SGHRS and CDR2 YFSETQ come from the germline V gene. CDR3 length: 16 amino acids. The ends were cut back, 4 bases at V and 3 bases at J, with 19 bases in the middle. Here the CDR3 DNA reads TGCGCCAGCAGCCCGGACTGGGTGGTGGGGGAAGAGACCCAGTACTTC. It specifies CASSPDWVVGEETQYF.

The chain couples TRBV10-2 to TRBJ2-3; D ambiguous. Trimming shortened V by 1 base and J by 7 bases, and 6 bases separated the two germline ends. This CDR3 is 12 amino acids long. Germline CDR1 reads WSHSY; CDR2 reads SAAADI. CDR3 nucleotide sequence: TGCGCCAGCAGTGAGTTTCGGAATACGCAGTATTTT. It specifies CASSEFRNTQYF.

This clonotype came up many times. The genes are TRBV24-1 and TRBJ1-2; perhaps TRBD1 as D (6 bases). CDR3 length: 14 amino acids. Germline CDR1 reads KGHDR; CDR2 reads SFDVKD. V lost 2 bases and J 4 bases, leaving 10 bases between the germline ends. The CDR3 loop reads CATSDSQGIYGYTF. The CDR3 DNA reads as TGTGCCACCAGTGATTCCCAGGGGATCTATGGCTACACCTTC.

This clonotype was seen a handful of times. The chain links TRBV14 to TRBJ2-3; D ambiguous. This CDR3 region has 12 residues. Trimming stripped 2 bases from V and 3 bases from J, with 3 bases between. The germline V gene encodes CDR1 SGHDN and CDR2 FVKESK. This CDR3 is CASSQWTDTQYF. The CDR3 DNA follows: TGTGCCAGCAGCCAATGGACAGATACGCAGTATTTT.